This T cell receptor (beta chain) was sequenced for a study of vaccination effects on CD4 cells after COVID-19. Remarks on this clone: What it binds is unknown.

Antigen-specific CD4+ T cells were expanded with viral peptide pools in the ViraFEST assay before sequencing. CD4+ T cell isolation took place after 10 days of culture. None of these healthy vaccinees had been infected with SARS-CoV-2 before vaccination. Cultures got half-medium changes with IL-2 on days 3 and 7. Trimming left V 0 bases short and J 10 bases short, with 12 bases between. In germline, CDR1 is SGHVS, CDR2 FQNEAQ. The CDR3 is 14 amino acids. The protocol was immunoSEQ multiplex PCR, while the TCRdb copy is restricted to in-frame clones and leaves out a portion. The sample shows some 68,000 clones, approximately 70% of them seen only once.

V is TRBV7-8 and J is TRBJ1-4; D gene uncertain. The clonotype originates from a human donor who received a COVID-19 vaccine. The starting material was CD4+ T cells from PBMCs cultured with HCoV-OC43 spike peptides, obtained before COVID-19 vaccination. Subset given: HCoV-OC43 spike overlapping peptide pool stimulation. The CDR3 nucleotides are TGTGCCAGCAGCTTAGCTTTGACCTATGGAAAACTGTTTTTT. Protein sequence: CASSLALTYGKLFF. Filled out from reference TRBV7-8 and TRBJ1-4, the complete variable domain reads GAGVSQSPRYKVAKRGQDVALRCDPISGHVSLFWYQQALGQGPEFLTYFQNEAQLDKSGLPSDRFFAERPEGSVSTLKIQRTQQEDSAVYLCASSLALTYGKLFFGSGTQLSVL.